The T cell receptor beta chain under discussion was sequenced for a study of blood T cells in healthy people across ages. Whole-study findings and limits: Age advanced and TCR beta diversity per million T cells fell, roughly linearly. In these data, TCR beta diversity tracked strongly with naive T cell percentage.

The table lists this clonotype with a few counts. Its cognate antigen is unknown. Russia was home to the donors, healthy Caucasian individuals aged roughly 6 to 100. Primers used in a second PCR of about 6 to 11 cycles were a sample-barcoded 5' primer and a J-beta primer mix. In TCRdb, the 5' RACE reads were re-called with MiXCR into one record per CDR3 protein. The profile shows hundreds of thousands of distinct CDR3 sequences, 40% to 65% of them singletons. The germline gives CDR1 SGHTA, CDR2 FQGTGA. CDR3 length equals 13 residues. V lost 8 bases, J lost 4 bases, and 5 bases stayed unmatched. Input material: blood. The J gene is TRBJ1-5, the V gene TRBV7-3, with TRBD1 matching 7 bases. This TCR was recovered from an elderly man in good health. The CDR3 loop is CASSTGPNQPQHF. For the CDR3, the DNA is TGTGCCAGCTCGACAGGGCCAAATCAGCCCCAGCATTTT.